Listed below are T cell receptor beta chains from one sample, sequenced in a study of T cells after yellow fever vaccination. TCRdb independently ran MiXCR on the 5' RACE reads; one entry per CDR3 protein. The repertoire holds a few hundred thousand distinct CDR3 sequences, with roughly 4% as singletons. The specimen comprised PBMCs, sampled 5 days after the yellow fever booster vaccination. The source is a man aged 18 to 30 who received the YFV17D yellow fever vaccine. The CDR3 runs from the conserved cysteine through the conserved F or W. Fields, in order: D gene, clone size, V gene, J gene, CDR3 DNA, CDR3 protein. The D gene is left open where the match is weak. Rows may omit the clone size; those that give it use once, few, many or a size class.

NA	few	TRBV4-1	TRBJ1-4	TGCGCCAGCAGCCAAGAACGACGGGAAAAACTGTTTTTT	CASSQERREKLFF
NA	few	TRBV28	TRBJ2-2	TGTGCCAGCAGTTTTACAGGGAAGGGCAGGGAGCTGTTTTTT	CASSFTGKGRELFF
NA	few	TRBV20-1	TRBJ1-4	TGCAGTGCTAGAGAGCGTTCGAGTGGGACTAATGAAAAACTGTTTTTT	CSARERSSGTNEKLFF
NA	few	TRBV11-2	TRBJ1-6	TGTGCCAGCAGCTTAGGACAGGAGGTTACTTCACCCCTCCACTTT	CASSLGQEVTSPLHF
NA	NA	TRBV7-2	TRBJ1-1	TGTGCCAGCAGCTTAGGATTAGGGCTGAACACTGAAGCTTTCTTT	CASSLGLGLNTEAFF
NA	few	TRBV4-1	TRBJ1-2	TGCGCCAGCAGCCAAGATAGGGGCAGGGGTAACTATGGCTACACCTTC	CASSQDRGRGNYGYTF
NA	many	TRBV7-2	TRBJ1-4	TGTGCCAGCAGCTTGGGGCCTTCAAATGAAAAACTGTTTTTT	CASSLGPSNEKLFF
NA	few	TRBV20-1	TRBJ1-5	TGCAGTGCTATACGGGGGGATAGCAATCAGCCCCAGCATTTT	CSAIRGDSNQPQHF
NA	NA	TRBV2	TRBJ2-5	TGTGCCAGCAGCGCGGGGTCGGAGACCCAGTACTTC	CASSAGSETQYF
NA	NA	TRBV6-2/TRBV6-3	TRBJ2-7	TGTGCCAGCAGGGCAGCGAACTACGAGCAGTACTTC	CASRAANYEQYF
NA	many	TRBV5-1	TRBJ2-1	TGCGCCAGCAGCTTGCGGGGGTATCAATCCCGTACTCTCATTACCTCCTACAATGAGCAGTTCTTC	CASSLRGYQSRTLITSYNEQFF
NA	few	TRBV12-3/TRBV12-4	TRBJ2-5	TGTGCCAGCAGTTTAAACGGGCAGGGGGAGACCCAGTACTTC	CASSLNGQGETQYF
NA	few	TRBV6-1	TRBJ2-5	TGTGCCAGCAATGTTGTAGAGACCCAGTACTTC	CASNVVETQYF
TRBD1	few	TRBV10-3	TRBJ1-4	TGTGCCATCAGTGGATTTCCGGGACAGACCGGTGAAAAACTGTTTTTT	CAISGFPGQTGEKLFF
TRBD2	NA	TRBV12-3/TRBV12-4	TRBJ2-2	TGTGCCAGCAGGACGGGACTACCCACCGGGGAGCTGTTTTTT	CASRTGLPTGELFF
TRBD2	many	TRBV7-9	TRBJ2-3	TGTGCCAGCAGCCCTAGCGGCGACCCCCTTACAGATACGCAGTATTTT	CASSPSGDPLTDTQYF
NA	many	TRBV5-1	TRBJ2-2	TGCGCCAGCAGCTTGGAGGGGGAAACCGGGGAGCTGTTTTTT	CASSLEGETGELFF
NA	few	TRBV5-4	TRBJ1-1	TGTGCCAGCAGCTTGGTAGGGACCCTGAACACTGAAGCTTTCTTT	CASSLVGTLNTEAFF
NA	NA	TRBV3-1	TRBJ1-3	TGTGCCAGCAGCCAAGATTTTACGGGGCAGCGAAACACCATATATTTT	CASSQDFTGQRNTIYF
NA	NA	TRBV4-3	TRBJ2-1	TGCGCCAGCAGCCAAGAGCCGAGGTCCAATGAGCAGTTCTTC	CASSQEPRSNEQFF
NA	few	TRBV7-9	TRBJ2-2	TGTGCCAGCAGCTTACGTGACAGCGGCACCGGGGAGCTGTTTTTT	CASSLRDSGTGELFF